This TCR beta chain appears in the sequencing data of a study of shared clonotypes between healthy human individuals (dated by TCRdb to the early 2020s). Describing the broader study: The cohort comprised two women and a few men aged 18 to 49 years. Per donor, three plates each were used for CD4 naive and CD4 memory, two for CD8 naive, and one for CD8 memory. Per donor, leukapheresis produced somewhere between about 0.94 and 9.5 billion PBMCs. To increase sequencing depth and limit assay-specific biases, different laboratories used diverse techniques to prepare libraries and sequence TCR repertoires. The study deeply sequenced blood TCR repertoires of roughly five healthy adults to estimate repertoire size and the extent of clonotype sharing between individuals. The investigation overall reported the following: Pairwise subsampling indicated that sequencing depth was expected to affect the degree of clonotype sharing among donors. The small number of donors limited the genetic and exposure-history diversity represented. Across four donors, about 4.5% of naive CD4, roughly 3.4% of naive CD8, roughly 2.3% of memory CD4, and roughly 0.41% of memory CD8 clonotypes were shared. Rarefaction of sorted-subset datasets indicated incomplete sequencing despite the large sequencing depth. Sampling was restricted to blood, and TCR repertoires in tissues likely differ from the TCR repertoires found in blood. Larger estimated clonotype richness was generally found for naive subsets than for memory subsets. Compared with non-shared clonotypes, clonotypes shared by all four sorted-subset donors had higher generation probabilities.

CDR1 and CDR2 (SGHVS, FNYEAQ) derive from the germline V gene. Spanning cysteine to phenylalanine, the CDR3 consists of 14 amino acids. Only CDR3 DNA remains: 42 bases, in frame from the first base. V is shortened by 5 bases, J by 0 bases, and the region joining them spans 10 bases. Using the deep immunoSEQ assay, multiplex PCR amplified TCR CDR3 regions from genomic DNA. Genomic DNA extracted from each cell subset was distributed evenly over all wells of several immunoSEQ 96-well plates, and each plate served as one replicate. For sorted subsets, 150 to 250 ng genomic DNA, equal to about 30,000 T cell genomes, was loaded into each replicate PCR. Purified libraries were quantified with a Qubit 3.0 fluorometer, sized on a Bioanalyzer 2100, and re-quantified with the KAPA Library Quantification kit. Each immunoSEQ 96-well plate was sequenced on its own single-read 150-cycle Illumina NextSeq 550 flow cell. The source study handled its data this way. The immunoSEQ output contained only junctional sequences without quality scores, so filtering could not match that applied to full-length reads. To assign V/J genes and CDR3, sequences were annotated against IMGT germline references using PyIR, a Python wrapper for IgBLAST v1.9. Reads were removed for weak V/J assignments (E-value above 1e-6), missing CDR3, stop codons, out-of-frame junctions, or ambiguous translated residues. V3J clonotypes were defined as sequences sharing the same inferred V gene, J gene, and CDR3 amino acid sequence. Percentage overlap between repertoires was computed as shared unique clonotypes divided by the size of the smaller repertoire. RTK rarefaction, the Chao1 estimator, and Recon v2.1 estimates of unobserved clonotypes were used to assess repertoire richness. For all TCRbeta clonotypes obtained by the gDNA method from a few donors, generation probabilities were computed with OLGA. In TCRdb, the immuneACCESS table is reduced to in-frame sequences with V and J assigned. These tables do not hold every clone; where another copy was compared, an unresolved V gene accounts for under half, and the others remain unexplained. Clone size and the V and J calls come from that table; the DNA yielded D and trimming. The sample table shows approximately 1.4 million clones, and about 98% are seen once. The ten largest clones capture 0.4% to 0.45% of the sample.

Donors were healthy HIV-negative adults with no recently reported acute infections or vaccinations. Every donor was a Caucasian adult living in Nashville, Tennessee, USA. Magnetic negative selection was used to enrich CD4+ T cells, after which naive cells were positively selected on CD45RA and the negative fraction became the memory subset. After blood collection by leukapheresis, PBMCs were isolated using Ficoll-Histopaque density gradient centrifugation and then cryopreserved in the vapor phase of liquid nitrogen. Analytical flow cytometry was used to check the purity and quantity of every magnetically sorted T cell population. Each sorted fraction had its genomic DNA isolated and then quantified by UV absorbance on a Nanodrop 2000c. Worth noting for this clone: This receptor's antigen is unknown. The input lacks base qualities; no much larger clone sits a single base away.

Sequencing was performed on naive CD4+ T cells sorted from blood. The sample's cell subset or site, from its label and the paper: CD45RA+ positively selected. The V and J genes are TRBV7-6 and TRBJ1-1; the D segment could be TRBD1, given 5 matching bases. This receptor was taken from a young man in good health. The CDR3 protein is CASSPDSMNTEAFF. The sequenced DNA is TGTGCCAGCAGCCCAGACAGTATGAACACTGAAGCTTTCTTT.